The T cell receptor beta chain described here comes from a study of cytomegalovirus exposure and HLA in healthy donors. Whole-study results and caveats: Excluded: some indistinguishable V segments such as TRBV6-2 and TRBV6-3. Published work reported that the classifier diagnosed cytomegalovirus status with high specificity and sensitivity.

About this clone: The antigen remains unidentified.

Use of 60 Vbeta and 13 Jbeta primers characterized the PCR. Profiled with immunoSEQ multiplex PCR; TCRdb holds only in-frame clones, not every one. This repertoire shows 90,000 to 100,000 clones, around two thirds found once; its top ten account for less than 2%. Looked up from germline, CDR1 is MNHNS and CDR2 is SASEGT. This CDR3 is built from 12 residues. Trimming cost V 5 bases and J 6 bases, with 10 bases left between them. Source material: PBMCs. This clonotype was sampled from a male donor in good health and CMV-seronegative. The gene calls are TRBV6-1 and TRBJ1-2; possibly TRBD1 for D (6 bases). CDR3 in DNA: TGTGCCAGCAGTCCCGGGGGGCATGGCTACACCTTC. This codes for CASSPGGHGYTF.